What follows are 30 T cell receptor beta chains derived from one specimen sequenced in a study of vaccination effects on CD4 cells after COVID-19. CD4+ T cells were isolated after nine to ten days of culture. Repertoires were generated with immunoSEQ multiplex PCR, while TCRdb's copy carries only in-frame clones and drops some. The sample includes around 26,000 clones, 65% to 80% of them seen just once. Which antigens these TCRs recognize remains unknown. Sample: CD4+ T cells from PBMCs cultured without peptide, taken before COVID-19 vaccination. These TCRs come from a human donor who received a COVID-19 vaccine.

This chain links TRBV30 with TRBJ1-1; D gene ambiguous. The CDR3 runs to 11 residues. CDR1 is GTSNPN, CDR2 SVGIG, per germline (reference sequence). Trimming removed 8 bases from V and 1 base from J, with 8 bases in between. The CDR3 bases are TGTGCCCAGAGCCCGAACACTGAAGCTTTCTTT. The encoded protein is CAQSPNTEAFF.

The chain carries TRBV5-6 and TRBJ1-2; 9 nucleotides agree with TRBD1. The CDR3 totals 14 residues. With 4 bases clipped from V and 2 bases from J, the junction kept 3 bases outside the gene matches. Germline V CDR1 and CDR2: SGHDT, YYEEEE. This CDR3 is CASSLGTGNYGYTF. The DNA of the CDR3 is TGTGCCAGCAGCCTCGGGACAGGGAACTATGGCTACACCTTC. Based on the CDR3 plus reference TRBV5-6 and TRBJ1-2, the full variable domain is DAGVTQSPTHLIKTRGQQVTLRCSPKSGHDTVSWYQQALGQGPQFIFQYYEEEERQRGNFPDRFSGHQFPNYSSELNVNALLLGDSALYLCASSLGTGNYGYTFGSGTRLTVV.

The chain has TRBV7-8 and TRBJ2-1; possible D gene TRBD2, 5 bases. This CDR3 is built from 13 residues. Per the germline V gene, CDR1 is SGHVS and CDR2 is FQNEAQ. V lost 0 bases to trimming and J lost 7 bases, with 7 bases between them. CDR3 residues: CASSLAGANEQFF. The CDR3 DNA reads as TGTGCCAGCAGCTTAGCGGGAGCGAATGAGCAGTTCTTC.

The chain is built from TRBV28 and TRBJ1-5; D is undetermined. Germline V gene lookup returns CDR1 MDHEN and CDR2 SYDVKM. The V and J ends lost 3 bases and 5 bases respectively, with 17 bases between them. The CDR3 is 16 residues long. CDR3 in amino acids: CASSFSYGTVHQPQHF. As DNA, the CDR3 is TGTGCCAGCAGTTTCAGCTACGGTACCGTACATCAGCCCCAGCATTTT.

J is TRBJ2-2 and V is TRBV5-6; D is ambiguous. V was pared by 4 bases and J by 4 bases, with 11 bases between. Looked up from germline, CDR1 is SGHDT and CDR2 is YYEEEE. CDR3 length: 14 amino acids. The DNA of the CDR3 is TGTGCCAGCAGCGCTGGAAAACCCACCGGGGAGCTGTTTTTT. It encodes CASSAGKPTGELFF.

This chain joins TRBV3-1 (or the pseudogene TRBV3-2) and TRBJ2-2; weak D call: TRBD1 (6 bases). The CDR3 loop spans 16 amino acids. The V and J ends lost 0 bases and 2 bases respectively, with 10 bases between them. Germline CDR1 LGHDT, CDR2 YNNKEL (reference sequence). The CDR3 DNA follows: TGTGCCAGCAGCCAAGACTGGACAGATAACACCGGGGAGCTGTTTTTT. This codes for CASSQDWTDNTGELFF.

This clone is a singleton in its sample. The chain joins TRBV6-6 to TRBJ2-5, with D possibly being TRBD2 (6 bases). Trimming removed 6 bases at V and 5 bases at J, with 19 bases between. The CDR3 is 15 amino acids. The germline V gene encodes CDR1 MNHNY and CDR2 SVGAGI (reference sequence). The CDR3 reads CASSNPIGGQETQYF. The CDR3 DNA reads as TGTGCCAGCAGCAACCCGATTGGAGGGCAGGAGACCCAGTACTTC.

This chain connects TRBV3-1 (or the pseudogene TRBV3-2) to TRBJ1-2, with D maybe TRBD1 (5 bases). This CDR3 is built from 14 residues. Germline V CDR1 and CDR2: LGHDT, YNNKEL (reference sequence). V was cut by 1 base and J by 8 bases, with 14 bases left in between. The CDR3 spells CASSQALGTTGYTF. DNA for the CDR3: TGTGCCAGCAGCCAAGCACTAGGGACGACGGGCTACACCTTC.

The sample holds one count of this clone. The chain recombines TRBV4-3 with TRBJ2-3, with 11 nucleotides matching TRBD2. Germline V CDR1 and CDR2: LGHNA, YSLEER. V was clipped by 1 base and J by 2 bases; unmatched bases: 14. This CDR3 spans 20 amino acids. For the CDR3, the DNA is TGCGCCAGCAGCCAAGTGATTTGGCTAGCGGGGGGCCCTCTCACAGATACGCAGTATTTT. The encoded protein is CASSQVIWLAGGPLTDTQYF.

This clone was detected only a few times. CDR3 region: CASNDRGGGYTF. The CDR3 nucleotides read TGTGCCAGCAACGACAGGGGAGGCGGCTACACCTTC. J is TRBJ1-2 and V is TRBV6-5; 8 bases are a match to TRBD1. The V and J ends lost 7 bases and 8 bases, in that order; junction bases with no gene match: 6. This CDR3 has 12 residues. CDR1 is MNHEY and CDR2 is SVGAGI in the germline V gene.

The rearrangement joins TRBV2 to TRBJ1-1; maybe TRBD1 (6 bases). Trimming pared 2 bases from V and 5 bases from J, leaving 15 bases between. Germline values: CDR1 SNHLY, CDR2 FYNNEI. CDR3 length equals 15 residues. The CDR3 spells CASSEMQGGGTEAFF. The CDR3 nucleotides read TGTGCCAGCAGTGAAATGCAGGGAGGGGGAACTGAAGCTTTCTTT. The whole variable domain, filled in from reference TRBV2 and TRBJ1-1, reads EPEVTQTPSHQVTQMGQEVILRCVPISNHLYFYWYRQILGQKVEFLVSFYNNEISEKSEIFDDQFSVERPDGSNFTLKIRSTKLEDSAMYFCASSEMQGGGTEAFFGQGTRLTVV.

This sequence joins TRBV28 and TRBJ1-2, with D perhaps matching TRBD1 (6 bases). V was trimmed by 7 bases and J by 2 bases, leaving 14 bases between them. CDR1 and CDR2 (germline): MDHEN, SYDVKM. This CDR3 spans 14 amino acids. This CDR3 reads CASISGQTNYGYTF. CDR3 bases: TGTGCCAGCATCTCCGGACAGACCAACTATGGCTACACCTTC.

This clone was observed a handful of times. V is TRBV9 and J is TRBJ1-2; D call uncertain. V lost 3 bases to trimming and J lost 0 bases, with 9 bases between them. This CDR3 region has 14 residues. Per the germline V gene, CDR1 is SGDLS and CDR2 is YYNGEE. The CDR3 loop reads CASSEHRANYGYTF. CDR3 nucleotides: TGTGCCAGCAGCGAACACAGAGCTAACTATGGCTACACCTTC. The variable domain in full, with the rest retrieved from reference TRBV9 and TRBJ1-2, is DSGVTQTPKHLITATGQRVTLRCSPRSGDLSVYWYQQSLDQGLQFLIQYYNGEERAKGNILERFSAQQFPDLHSELNLSSLELGDSALYFCASSEHRANYGYTFGSGTRLTVV.

The rearrangement uses TRBV29-1 and TRBJ1-1; D remains unclear. The length of the CDR3 is 12 residues. Germline V gene lookup returns CDR1 SQVTM and CDR2 ANQGSEA. Deletions cut 6 bases from V and 1 base from J, with 9 bases between. The chain's CDR3 is CSVRTENTEAFF. DNA of the CDR3: TGCAGCGTCCGGACGGAGAACACTGAAGCTTTCTTT.

This clone was observed a few times. The genes are TRBV6-5 and TRBJ2-3; D unclear. Looked up from germline, CDR1 is MNHEY and CDR2 is SVGAGI. The CDR3 is made up of 13 amino acids. Trimming took 7 bases from V and 0 from J, leaving 8 bases between them. CDR3 nucleotides: TGTGCCAGCACCCAGACTAGCACAGATACGCAGTATTTT. Translation: CASTQTSTDTQYF.

The rearrangement uses TRBV19 and TRBJ2-1, with D tentatively TRBD1 (5 bases). The V end lost 10 bases, the J end lost 5 bases, and 12 bases lay between the germline ends. The CDR3 contains 12 residues. From germline, CDR1 is LNHDA and CDR2 SQIVND (reference sequence). This CDR3 is CATHRPNNEQFF. CDR3 nucleotides: TGTGCCACCCACAGGCCAAACAATGAGCAGTTCTTC.

J is TRBJ2-7 and V is TRBV5-1; D possibly uses TRBD1 or TRBD2 (6 bases each). Germline values: CDR1 SGHRS, CDR2 YFSETQ. Trimming removed 2 bases at V and 6 bases at J, with 9 bases between. The CDR3 covers 12 residues. This chain's CDR3 is CASSLRGLEQYF. The CDR3 DNA reads as TGCGCCAGCAGCTTACGGGGGCTCGAGCAGTACTTC.

This clone was observed a few times. The gene calls are TRBV6-2 or TRBV6-3 and TRBJ1-1, with a possible D match to TRBD1 (6 bases). Between the trimmed V and J ends, which lost 5 bases and 4 bases, there was a span of 11 bases. Germline assignment: CDR1 MNHEY and CDR2 SVGEGT. The length of the CDR3 is 13 residues. The CDR3 sequence: CASSRGRTTEAFF. For the CDR3, the DNA is TGTGCCAGCAGTAGGGGGAGGACCACTGAAGCTTTCTTT.

The chain combines TRBV18 with TRBJ2-5; TRBD2 aligns across 11 bases. This CDR3 comprises 15 residues. Germline CDR1 and CDR2: KGHSH and LQKENI. The trim removed 3 bases at V and 4 bases at J, leaving 4 bases unmatched. The CDR3 loop reads CASSPGLAGRETQYF. The CDR3 region has the DNA TGTGCCAGCTCACCTGGACTAGCGGGCAGAGAGACCCAGTACTTC.

The rearrangement uses TRBV5-1 and TRBJ2-6; 11 positions agree with TRBD1. This CDR3 contains 18 residues. Germline lookup yields CDR1 SGHRS and CDR2 YFSETQ. With V trimmed by 4 bases and J by 0 bases, 6 bases remained unmatched. For the CDR3, the DNA is TGCGCCAGCAGCGGATCCGGGACAGGGGGCTCTGGGGCCAACGTCCTGACTTTC. Protein sequence: CASSGSGTGGSGANVLTF.

This clone was observed a few times. The chain joins TRBV28 to TRBJ2-1; 7 bases map to TRBD2. This CDR3 region has 15 residues. CDR1 and CDR2 (germline): MDHEN, SYDVKM. V lost 6 bases, J lost 5 bases, and 10 bases stayed unmatched. CDR3 protein: CASSRGVAENNEQFF. The CDR3 DNA follows: TGTGCCAGCAGCCGGGGGGTAGCGGAGAACAATGAGCAGTTCTTC.

To note about this clone: The junction and the germline gene differ at one end; a read error may be behind it. The chain combines TRBV7-8 with TRBJ2-1; D gene uncertain. Germline assignment: CDR1 SGHVS and CDR2 FQNEAQ. The CDR3 spans 14 residues. CDR3: CASTLRVGSNEQFF. CDR3 DNA sequence: TGTGCCAGCACCTTACGTGTGGGGTCCAATGAGCAGTTCTTC. The variable domain in full, completed from reference TRBV7-8 and TRBJ2-1, reads GAGVSQSPRYKVAKRGQDVALRCDPISGHVSLFWYQQALGQGPEFLTYFQNEAQLDKSGLPSDRFFAERPEGSVSTLKIQRTQQEDSAVYLCASTLRVGSNEQFFGPGTRLTVL.

This clone occurred a few times. The CDR3 nucleotides are TGTGCCAGCAGTGAACAAAGCAGCTACTCTGGAAACACCATATATTTT. Its protein product is CASSEQSSYSGNTIYF. The chain has TRBV6-1 and TRBJ1-3; the D is unclear. Germline loops: CDR1 MNHNS, CDR2 SASEGT. The CDR3 sequence is 16 residues long. Trimming took 2 bases from V and 0 from J, leaving 11 bases between them.

V gene TRBV18 combines with J gene TRBJ2-2; D tentatively reads TRBD1 or TRBD2 (5 bases each). The length of the CDR3 is 14 residues. Trimming shortened V by 5 bases and J by 5 bases, and 12 bases separated the two germline ends. Germline CDR1 and CDR2: KGHSH and LQKENI. CDR3 loop: CASSWGTGTGELFF. The CDR3 DNA is TGTGCCAGCTCATGGGGGACGGGAACCGGGGAGCTGTTTTTT.

The chain recombines TRBV7-9 with TRBJ1-2, with D unresolved. This CDR3 spans 14 amino acids. Trimming removed 3 bases at V and 3 bases at J, with 11 bases between. In germline, CDR1 is SEHNR, CDR2 FQNEAQ (reference sequence). The DNA of the CDR3 is TGTGCCAGCAGCTTTGCAGGTCTCCACTATGGCTACACCTTC. As protein: CASSFAGLHYGYTF. Together with reference TRBV7-9 and TRBJ1-2, the CDR3 gives the full variable domain: DTGVSQNPRHKITKRGQNVTFRCDPISEHNRLYWYRQTLGQGPEFLTYFQNEAQLEKSRLLSDRFSAERPKGSFSTLEIQRTEQGDSAMYLCASSFAGLHYGYTFGSGTRLTVV.

This chain joins TRBV11-3 and TRBJ1-1; tentatively, D is TRBD1 (6 bases). The CDR3 extends over 15 amino acids. Trimming removed 3 bases at V and 6 bases at J, with 17 bases between. Germline-derived CDR1 and CDR2 are SGHNT and YENEEA. Here the CDR3 reads CASSLGGGAVAEAFF. The CDR3 DNA is TGTGCCAGCAGCTTGGGAGGGGGGGCGGTGGCTGAAGCTTTCTTT.

The rearrangement links TRBV5-6 to TRBJ1-1; D perhaps matches TRBD1 (6 bases). The germline V gene has CDR1 SGHDT and CDR2 YYEEEE. CDR3 length: 14 residues. Deletions cut 3 bases from V and 10 bases from J, with 19 bases between. DNA of the CDR3: TGTGCCAGCAGCTACCCTGAGGGGGGTGCAGGAGCTTTCTTT. Protein: CASSYPEGGAGAFF.

This clone was seen a few times. This rearrangement joins TRBV11-3 to TRBJ2-2; 7 nucleotides agree with TRBD1. V was pared by 5 bases and J by 1 base, with 4 bases of the junction left unmatched. Germline V gene data show CDR1 as SGHNT and CDR2 as YENEEA. The CDR3 covers 15 residues. CDR3 in DNA: TGTGCCAGCAGCCCCGACAGGGTGAACACCGGGGAGCTGTTTTTT. Amino acids: CASSPDRVNTGELFF.

The rearrangement joins TRBV6-5 to TRBJ2-7; 8 bases match TRBD1. With V trimmed by 7 bases and J by 0 bases, 5 bases remained unmatched. Germline V gives CDR1 MNHEY, CDR2 SVGAGI. This CDR3 is 14 amino acids long. In DNA form, the CDR3 reads TGTGCCAGCACGGCACAGGGGGTCTCCTACGAGCAGTACTTC. The encoded protein is CASTAQGVSYEQYF.

J is TRBJ2-3 and V is TRBV4-1, with TRBD2 identical over 7 bases. The CDR3 has 14 amino acids. Germline CDR1 reads MGHRA; CDR2 reads YSYEKL. V gave up 6 bases and J gave up 7 bases; unmatched junction bases: 10. As DNA, the CDR3 is TGCGCCAGCAGGGCCGGCGGGGGTTCGAATACGCAGTATTTT. Protein product: CASRAGGGSNTQYF.